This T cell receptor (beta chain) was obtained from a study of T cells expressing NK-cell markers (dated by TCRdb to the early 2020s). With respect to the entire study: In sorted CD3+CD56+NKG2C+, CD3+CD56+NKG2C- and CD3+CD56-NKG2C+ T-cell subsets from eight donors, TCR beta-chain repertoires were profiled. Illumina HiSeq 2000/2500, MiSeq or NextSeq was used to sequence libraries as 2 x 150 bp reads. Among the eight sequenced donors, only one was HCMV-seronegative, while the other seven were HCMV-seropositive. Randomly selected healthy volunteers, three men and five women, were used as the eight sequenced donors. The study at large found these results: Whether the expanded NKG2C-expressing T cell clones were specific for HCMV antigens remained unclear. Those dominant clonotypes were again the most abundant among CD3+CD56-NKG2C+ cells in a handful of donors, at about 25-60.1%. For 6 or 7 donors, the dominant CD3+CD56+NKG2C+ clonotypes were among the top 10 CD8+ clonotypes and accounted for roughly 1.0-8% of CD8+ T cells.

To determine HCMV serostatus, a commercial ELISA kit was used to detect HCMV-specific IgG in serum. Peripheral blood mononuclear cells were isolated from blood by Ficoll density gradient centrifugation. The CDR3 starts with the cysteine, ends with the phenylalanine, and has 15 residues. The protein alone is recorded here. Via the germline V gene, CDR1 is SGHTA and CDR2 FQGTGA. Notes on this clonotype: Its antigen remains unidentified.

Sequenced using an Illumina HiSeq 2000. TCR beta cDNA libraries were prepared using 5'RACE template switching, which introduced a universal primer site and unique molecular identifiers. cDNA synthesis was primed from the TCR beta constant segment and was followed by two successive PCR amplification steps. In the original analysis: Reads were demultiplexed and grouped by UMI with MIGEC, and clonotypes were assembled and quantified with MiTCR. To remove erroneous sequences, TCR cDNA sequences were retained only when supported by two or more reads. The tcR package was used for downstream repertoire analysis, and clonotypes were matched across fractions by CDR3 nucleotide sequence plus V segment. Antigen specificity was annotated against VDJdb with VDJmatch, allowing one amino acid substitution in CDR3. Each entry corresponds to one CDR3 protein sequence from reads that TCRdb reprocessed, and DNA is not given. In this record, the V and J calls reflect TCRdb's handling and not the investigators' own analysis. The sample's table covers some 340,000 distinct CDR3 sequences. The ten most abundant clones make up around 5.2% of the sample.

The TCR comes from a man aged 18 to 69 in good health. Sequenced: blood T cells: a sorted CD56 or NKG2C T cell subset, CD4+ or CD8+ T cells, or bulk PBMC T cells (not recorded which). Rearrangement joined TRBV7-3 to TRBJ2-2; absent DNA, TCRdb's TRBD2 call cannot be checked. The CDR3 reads CASSLVASPTGELFF.